This paragraph reports one T cell receptor (beta chain). Its antigen remains unknown. The germline CDR1 and CDR2 sequences are SGHDT and YYEEEE. CDR3 length: 16 residues. V lost 0 bases to trimming and J lost 2 bases, with 11 bases between them. The source of the sample is a study of T cells in Graves' hyperthyroidism and ophthalmopathy. PBMCs were derived from about 10 ml fresh peripheral blood. Regions amplified from RNA transcripts were the TCR beta CDR3 regions. The HTBI primer set was used in a first-round RT-PCR of the TCR CDR3. TCRdb ran MiXCR on the multiplex PCR reads and lists one entry per CDR3 protein. The sample carries about 620,000 distinct CDR3 sequences, 15% to 20% recorded once. Study-level results: Peripheral blood also featured most of the thyroid clonotypes expanded above 0.001.

The rearrangement links TRBV5-6 to TRBJ2-2; unclear D gene. The sequence came from a woman in her twenties or thirties with Graves' hyperthyroidism. Sequencing was carried out using blood. CDR3: CASSLVRSINTGELFF. In nucleotides, the CDR3 is TGTGCCAGCAGCTTGGTGCGAAGCATTAACACCGGGGAGCTGTTTTTT.